The sequence of this T cell receptor (beta chain) was determined in a study of T cells in Graves' hyperthyroidism and ophthalmopathy (dated by TCRdb to between 2019 and 2020). Regarding the complete study: Peripheral blood was collected at initial diagnosis, before any treatment. To identify distinguishing TCR V-J signatures, a discovery cohort of 100 or so patients was used, comprising under 45 with Graves' ophthalmopathy and around 60 with stable Graves' hyperthyroidism. For training and testing, the 80 to 100 patients in the discovery cohort were randomly divided in a 7:3 ratio. In addition, the study compared T-cell repertoires in thyroid tissue and in blood from a handful of Graves' hyperthyroidism patients. The paper reports TCR Vbeta CDR3 sequencing of 140 or so peripheral blood samples: 40 to 45 ophthalmopathy, under 80 hyperthyroidism and around 17 progressor patients. An independent validation cohort of 18 to 20 hyperthyroidism patients and 17 patients who later progressed to ophthalmopathy tested prospective prediction of ophthalmopathy. After sampling, hyperthyroidism patients received methimazole starting at 30 mg daily, and ophthalmopathy patients received high-dose intravenous methylprednisolone.

With regard to this clonotype: It has no known antigen specificity. No clone much larger than this one lies a single base away; base qualities are absent.

Here is what the overall study found, with its caveats: Ophthalmopathy was separated from stable hyperthyroidism by a 13 V-J signature model, with over 85% sensitivity and just over 81% specificity obtained in cross-validation and 80%/75% obtained in testing. Most expanded thyroid clonotypes (frequency above 0.001) were also detected in blood, a finding suggesting that blood repertoires may reflect thyroid immune responses. Sample size was not statistically predetermined, and blinding of investigators to group allocation was not performed. In validation, the model predicted progression to ophthalmopathy a median of approximately 6.3 months before onset, with approximately 68% sensitivity and roughly 73% specificity.

The TCR beta CDR3 regions were amplified from the RNA transcripts. The first round of RT-PCR for the TCR CDR3 was performed with the HTBI primer set and the Qiagen OneStep RT-PCR kit. The libraries were constructed in a second round of multiplex PCR and then size-selected and purified. Paired-end sequencing of the libraries was performed with 100 bp reads on an Illumina HiSeq2000. The authors' pipeline ran thus. SOAPnuke was used to process the raw data, removing reads that contained adapters or uncalled bases, had a mean Phred below 15, or lacked an exact match to the constant primer or identifier. High-quality paired reads were merged using COPE v1.2.5, and each unique nucleotide sequence was defined as a clonotype. MiTCR v1.1 was used to align the clonotypes against IMGT TRBV, TRBD and TRBJ reference segments. Only V-J combinations with frequency above 0.0001, covering roughly 99% of repertoires, were analysed. A TCS score was defined as the ratio of F50 (clonal expansion) to E x V (chaos), with BLOSUM62-based TCRdist applied between CDR3 peptides within each V-J. Welch's t-statistics and random forest reduced approximately 520 V-J features to 13, which were used in a naive Bayes classifier (R e1071). TCRdb reprocessing: public reads trimmed at Q25 with fastp, clones called with MiXCR, in-frame beta chains kept. Under each unique CDR3 protein, matching rows form one entry showing the most common genes and DNA. The V and J calls here are based on TCRdb, not the publication. Recorded for this sample are 500,000 to 600,000 distinct CDR3 sequences; about a sixth of them occurred a single time. Around 19% of the sample is taken by the ten largest.

The CDR3 runs 13 amino acids, cysteine and phenylalanine included. Of the read, only the CDR3 DNA is kept; its 39 bases are in frame from base 1. Relative to germline, V is missing 6 bases and J is missing 8 bases, with 7 bases of the junction outside any gene match. From the germline V gene, CDR1 is SGHVS and CDR2 is FNYEAQ. Stable Graves' hyperthyroidism was defined as the absence of progression to ophthalmopathy over 18 months of follow-up. Hyperthyroidism patients were aged 18 to 65 years and newly diagnosed, with disease duration of less than 2 months. Patients with uncontrolled infections, other autoimmune diseases, pregnancy or lactation were excluded. Diagnoses were based on clinical symptoms, serum thyroxine and TRAb, thyroid ultrasound and orbital computed tomography. Ficoll-Paque density gradient centrifugation was used to isolate PBMCs from 10 ml of fresh peripheral blood. Total RNA was extracted with Trizol reagent, and quality was checked on an Agilent 2100 Bioanalyzer.

The rearranged chain carries TRBV7-6 and TRBJ1-3, and TRBD1 aligns with 7 junction nucleotides. Material for sequencing was blood. The sequence was collected from a woman younger than 35 with Graves' hyperthyroidism. The CDR3 has the sequence CASRSGTEDTIYF. Read as DNA, the sequence is TGTGCCAGCAGATCCGGGACAGAAGACACCATATATTTT.